This passage covers 5 T cell receptor beta chains from one sample sequenced in a study of blood T cell repertoires in COVID-19. Only in-frame clones appear in the TCRdb table, and some are missing; sequencing was by immunoSEQ multiplex PCR. The sample carries about 400,000 clones, 88% recorded once. The sequenced material came from PBMCs or T cells enriched from blood (not recorded which). The receptors were sampled from a woman in her 40s with acute COVID-19.

This sequence joins TRBV4-1 and TRBJ1-6; D is perhaps TRBD1 (5 bases). V was clipped by 5 bases and J by 10 bases, with 12 bases between them. This CDR3 region has 13 residues. From germline, CDR1 is MGHRA and CDR2 YSYEKL. The chain's CDR3 is CASSYDSRSPLHF. The CDR3 DNA is TGCGCCAGCAGCTACGACAGTAGGTCACCCCTCCACTTT.

The chain uses TRBV7-6 and TRBJ1-2, with TRBD1 identical over 8 bases. The CDR3 consists of 13 residues. Germline V gene sequence: CDR1 SGHVS, CDR2 FNYEAQ. J was trimmed by 9 bases and V by 5 bases; bases with no gene match: 8. This chain's CDR3 is CASSPGQGESYTF. The CDR3 DNA follows: TGTGCCAGCAGCCCTGGACAGGGCGAAAGCTACACCTTC.

Details on this clone: This CDR3 is also generated by other DNA sequences in the sample. The gene calls are TRBV10-3 and TRBJ2-5; TRBD1 matches 7 bases. Germline V gene sequence: CDR1 ENHRY, CDR2 SYGVKD. This CDR3 comprises 14 residues. J lost 4 bases, V lost 0 bases, and 2 bases had no gene match. CDR3 residues: CAISESGGRETQYF. For the CDR3, the DNA is TGTGCCATCAGTGAGTCAGGGGGCCGAGAGACCCAGTACTTC.

The rearrangement links TRBV2 to TRBJ1-4; 9 bases are a match to TRBD1. CDR3 size: 14 residues. Unmatched junction bases numbered 2, after V lost 3 bases and J lost 6 bases. Per germline, CDR1 SNHLY and CDR2 FYNNEI. The CDR3 DNA follows: TGTGCCAGCAGTGAGGGACAGGGTTATGAAAAACTGTTTTTT. Translated, it gives CASSEGQGYEKLFF.

V is TRBV2 and J is TRBJ1-3; D gene unclear. This CDR3 is built from 14 residues. V was clipped by 4 bases and J by 0 bases, with 7 bases between them. Germline V gives CDR1 SNHLY, CDR2 FYNNEI. The CDR3 DNA sequence: TGTGCCAGCAGTGTCTATCTCTCTGGAAACACCATATATTTT. This sequence encodes CASSVYLSGNTIYF. The entire variable domain, with the rest obtained from reference TRBV2 and TRBJ1-3, is as follows: EPEVTQTPSHQVTQMGQEVILRCVPISNHLYFYWYRQILGQKVEFLVSFYNNEISEKSEIFDDQFSVERPDGSNFTLKIRSTKLEDSAMYFCASSVYLSGNTIYFGEGSWLTVV.